What follows are 23 T cell receptor beta chains derived from one specimen sequenced in a study of T cells after yellow fever vaccination. One entry per CDR3 protein results from TCRdb running MiXCR on the 5' RACE reads. The sample contains under 250,000 distinct CDR3 sequences, 6.9% of which appear only once. Source: CD4+ T cells sorted from PBMCs, taken 15 days after the yellow fever booster vaccination. All receptors derive from a man aged 25-45 years who received the YFV17D yellow fever vaccine.

This clonotype turned up a few times. The gene calls are TRBV4-3 and TRBJ2-1, with TRBD2 identical over 7 bases. Germline lookup yields CDR1 LGHNA and CDR2 YSLEER. The CDR3 contains 16 residues. The V gene end was trimmed by 0 bases and the J gene end by 1 base; junction bases not matched to a gene: 3. Here the CDR3 reads CASSQDPGGSYNEQFF. The DNA of the CDR3 is TGCGCCAGCAGCCAAGATCCGGGGGGATCCTACAATGAGCAGTTCTTC.

This clonotype was detected a few times. J is TRBJ2-7 and V is TRBV7-2; D might be TRBD1 (6 bases). From germline, CDR1 is SGHTA and CDR2 FQGNSA. This CDR3 comprises 14 residues. Deletions cut 5 bases from V and 2 bases from J, with 13 bases between. The CDR3 spells CASSRRAGAYEQYF. The CDR3 coding sequence is TGTGCCAGCAGCCGCCGGGCAGGGGCCTACGAGCAGTACTTC.

This clonotype was counted ten times or more. The genes are TRBV7-2 and TRBJ2-1; TRBD2 matches 10 bases. J gave up 7 bases and V 5 bases, and 11 bases lay outside the gene matches. The CDR3 covers 16 residues. CDR1 is SGHTA and CDR2 is FQGNSA in the germline V gene. The CDR3 DNA reads TGTGCCAGCAGCCTTCTAGCGGGAGATGGGGGGAATGAGCAGTTCTTC. Its translation: CASSLLAGDGGNEQFF.

This clonotype was seen at least ten times. The chain combines TRBV6-5 with TRBJ2-1, with D possibly TRBD2 on 6 matching bases. The CDR3 consists of 12 residues. In germline, CDR1 is MNHEY, CDR2 SVGAGI. V shed 6 bases and J shed 10 bases, with 13 bases lying between them. The CDR3 nucleotides are TGTGCCAGCAGCCACGCCCGGGGGGAGCAGTTCTTC. Protein product: CASSHARGEQFF.

This clonotype was counted only a few times. This rearrangement joins TRBV28 to TRBJ2-2; D is unclear. Germline V gives CDR1 MDHEN, CDR2 SYDVKM. Trimming shortened V by 5 bases and J by 9 bases, and 13 bases separated the two germline ends. The CDR3 spans 13 residues. The CDR3 region has the DNA TGTGCCAGCAGTCCCGGACGCTTAAGGGAGCTGTTTTTT. Translating it yields CASSPGRLRELFF.

This rearrangement joins TRBV7-8 to TRBJ2-1, with a weak D call TRBD2 (6 bases). The V gene lost 5 bases and the J gene lost 6 bases, with 11 bases spanning the gap. This CDR3 contains 13 residues. Germline V CDR1 and CDR2: SGHVS, FQNEAQ. The CDR3, as DNA: TGTGCCAGCAGCCCCTTGGAGGGCAATGAGCAGTTCTTC. This sequence encodes CASSPLEGNEQFF.

The chain carries TRBV2 and TRBJ2-2; possibly TRBD2 for D (6 bases). Trimming took off 3 bases at V and 3 bases at J, with 11 bases between the two ends. The CDR3 spans 15 residues. Germline V gene lookup returns CDR1 SNHLY and CDR2 FYNNEI. DNA of the CDR3: TGTGCCAGCAGTGATGGGGGACTCCACACCGGGGAGCTGTTTTTT. Translating it yields CASSDGGLHTGELFF.

This clonotype was detected ten times or more. The genes are TRBV5-6 and TRBJ2-7, with D possibly TRBD1 on 5 matching bases. The length of the CDR3 is 15 residues. Trimming took off 3 bases at V and 2 bases at J, with 15 bases between the two ends. CDR1 is SGHDT and CDR2 is YYEEEE in the germline V gene. CDR3 in amino acids: CASSSLGRAAYEQYF. The CDR3 DNA sequence: TGTGCCAGCAGCTCGTTGGGCAGGGCGGCCTACGAGCAGTACTTC.

In this sample, this clonotype turned up many times. This chain uses TRBV5-1 with TRBJ2-1, with 9 bases matching TRBD2. This CDR3 is 14 amino acids long. The germline CDR1 and CDR2 sequences are SGHRS and YFSETQ. Trimming removed 5 bases from V and 7 bases from J; junction bases left unmatched: 7. CDR3 nucleotide sequence: TGCGCCAGCAGTGGAGCGGGAGGTGGAAATGAGCAGTTCTTC. It specifies CASSGAGGGNEQFF. The entire variable domain, with the rest obtained from reference TRBV5-1 and TRBJ2-1, is as follows: KAGVTQTPRYLIKTRGQQVTLSCSPISGHRSVSWYQQTPGQGLQFLFEYFSETQRNKGNFPGRFSGRQFSNSRSEMNVSTLELGDSALYLCASSGAGGGNEQFFGPGTRLTVL.

This clonotype has just a few counts. The CDR3 protein is CSARAPIQFF. CDR3 in DNA: TGCAGTGCTAGGGCCCCCATACAGTTCTTC. The chain links TRBV20-1 to TRBJ2-1; D is undetermined. Germline V lookup: CDR1 DFQATT, CDR2 SNEGSKA (reference sequence). V gave up 3 bases and J gave up 13 bases, with 10 bases separating them. CDR3 length: 10 residues.

This clonotype was seen at least ten times. The chain is built from TRBV10-2 and TRBJ1-5; D ambiguous. Trimming stripped 3 bases from V and 4 bases from J, with 4 bases between. Germline V CDR1 and CDR2: WSHSY, SAAADI. The CDR3 is 12 amino acids. This CDR3 reads CASSDPNQPQHF. CDR3 DNA sequence: TGCGCCAGCAGTGACCCGAATCAGCCCCAGCATTTT.

This clonotype was detected ten times or more. The rearrangement links TRBV27 to TRBJ2-2; D not certain. Between the trimmed V and J ends, which lost 3 bases and 6 bases, there was a span of 11 bases. The CDR3 length is 14 residues. CDR1 is MNHEY, CDR2 SMNVEV, per germline (reference sequence). The CDR3 sequence is CASSFNMGSGELFF. The CDR3 DNA reads as TGTGCCAGCAGTTTTAACATGGGGTCCGGGGAGCTGTTTTTT.

The rearrangement joins TRBV20-1 to TRBJ2-7; no definite D call. The V end lost 6 bases, the J end lost 6 bases, and 9 bases lay between the germline ends. The CDR3 consists of 10 residues. In germline, CDR1 is DFQATT, CDR2 SNEGSKA (reference sequence). The CDR3 loop is CSASSVEQYF. CDR3 DNA: TGCAGTGCCTCCTCGGTCGAGCAGTACTTC.

This clonotype has a count of ten or more. The genes are TRBV24-1 and TRBJ2-1, with a possible D match to TRBD1 (5 bases). V lost 4 bases and J lost 5, with 8 bases in between. Germline CDR1 KGHDR, CDR2 SFDVKD. This CDR3 comprises 13 residues. The CDR3 reads CATSEAGNNEQFF. Here the CDR3 DNA reads TGTGCCACCAGTGAGGCAGGGAACAATGAGCAGTTCTTC.

The chain uses TRBV10-3 and TRBJ1-4; D remains unclear. In germline, CDR1 is ENHRY, CDR2 SYGVKD. The V and J ends lost 5 bases and 5 bases respectively, with 15 bases between them. The CDR3 covers 15 residues. Here the CDR3 DNA reads TGTGCCATCAGTCCTCGATCAGGAGGAAATGAAAAACTGTTTTTT. Amino acids: CAISPRSGGNEKLFF.

This chain connects TRBV12-3 or TRBV12-4 to TRBJ2-1; tentatively, D is TRBD1 (5 bases). The CDR3 consists of 15 residues. V lost 6 bases to trimming and J lost 6 bases, with 18 bases between them. Written as DNA, the CDR3 is TGTGCCAGCAGCCCGCTCCAGGGCATTGGCAATGAGCAGTTCTTC. Residues: CASSPLQGIGNEQFF.

This chain links TRBV14 with TRBJ2-7; D unclear. Trimming took off 2 bases at V and 4 bases at J, with 3 bases between the two ends. Germline CDR1 SGHDN, CDR2 FVKESK. This CDR3 comprises 11 residues. This CDR3 is CASSQRYEQYF. The CDR3 DNA sequence: TGTGCCAGCAGCCAACGGTACGAGCAGTACTTC.

Only a few counts were recorded for this clonotype. Here the CDR3 reads CSRVRGYNEQFF. In DNA form, the CDR3 reads TGCAGTAGGGTTAGGGGGTACAATGAGCAGTTCTTC. The chain is built from TRBV20-1 and TRBJ2-1; tentatively, D is TRBD1 (6 bases). Deletions cut 8 bases from V and 4 bases from J, with 12 bases between. The CDR3 has 12 amino acids. Germline values: CDR1 DFQATT, CDR2 SNEGSKA (reference sequence).

The chain uses TRBV12-3 or TRBV12-4 and TRBJ1-1; TRBD1 agrees at 9 bases. The trim removed 5 bases at V and 2 bases at J, leaving 3 bases unmatched. The CDR3 length is 14 residues. As DNA, the CDR3 is TGTGCCAGCAGTCCACAGGGGGCAAACACTGAAGCTTTCTTT. As protein: CASSPQGANTEAFF.

The table lists this clonotype with many counts. The chain uses TRBV7-9 and TRBJ2-3; D remains ambiguous. The V gene lost 2 bases and the J gene lost 0 bases, with 9 bases spanning the gap. Germline V lookup: CDR1 SEHNR, CDR2 FQNEAQ (reference sequence). The CDR3 is 15 amino acids. The CDR3 spells CASSLSETSTDTQYF. The DNA for the CDR3 is TGTGCCAGCAGCTTAAGCGAAACTAGCACAGATACGCAGTATTTT.

In this sample, this clonotype turned up many times. The J gene is TRBJ2-7, the V gene TRBV18, with D unclear. The CDR3 runs to 14 residues. The V gene's germline CDR1 is KGHSH and CDR2 LQKENI. Between the trimmed V and J ends, which lost 4 bases and 7 bases, there was a span of 17 bases. DNA of the CDR3: TGTGCCAGCTCACTGCTAGAGACGGGTGGGGAGCAGTACTTC. Encoded protein: CASSLLETGGEQYF.

This clonotype was detected a few times. This sequence joins TRBV28 and TRBJ2-3; no reliable D call. This CDR3 has 14 residues. V was pared by 2 bases and J by 3 bases, with 9 bases between. Germline V gives CDR1 MDHEN, CDR2 SYDVKM. The CDR3 sequence is CASSLVETTDTQYF. CDR3 bases: TGTGCCAGCAGTTTAGTGGAGACGACAGATACGCAGTATTTT.

The V and J genes are TRBV12-3 or TRBV12-4 and TRBJ2-6; D remains ambiguous. The length of the CDR3 is 15 residues. V was cut by 3 bases and J by 4 bases, with 10 bases left in between. The CDR3 nucleotides are TGTGCCAGCAGTTTGATGCCCCCCGGGGCCAACGTCCTGACTTTC. Protein: CASSLMPPGANVLTF.